The entry that follows covers one T cell receptor beta chain sequence. CDR1 LNHDA and CDR2 SQIVND come from the germline V gene (reference sequence). The CDR3 spans 15 residues. The J segment lost 4 bases and the V segment lost 6 bases, leaving 10 bases of the junction unmatched. Autoimmune disease history or systemic immunosuppression led to patient exclusion. The investigators sampled blood at baseline, at cycle 4 day 1, and at cycle 7 day 1. Method: immunoSEQ multiplex PCR; TCRdb's copy keeps in-frame clones and lacks some. The table has about 68,000 clones, around 93% seen once. The data were taken from a study of OX40 agonist ivuxolimab in advanced cancers.

V is TRBV19 and J is TRBJ2-7; 9 bases align to TRBD1. Sample: CD4+ or CD8+ T cells sorted from blood, taken in a trial of the OX40 agonist ivuxolimab. The clonotype was recovered from an adult with an advanced solid tumor such as melanoma, head and neck, liver or kidney cancer. For the CDR3, the DNA is TGTGCCAGTAGATCTGTCGGGACAGGGTTATACGAGCAGTACTTC. Its protein is CASRSVGTGLYEQYF. Supplemented by reference TRBV19 and TRBJ2-7, the full variable domain reads DGGITQSPKYLFRKEGQNVTLSCEQNLNHDAMYWYRQDPGQGLRLIYYSQIVNDFQKGDIAEGYSVSREKKESFPLTVTSAQKNPTAFYLCASRSVGTGLYEQYFGPGTRLTVT.